This TCR beta chain was recovered during a study of OX40 agonist ivuxolimab in advanced cancers. Notes on the research overall: The costimulatory receptor OX40 (CD134) was targeted by ivuxolimab, a fully human IgG2 agonistic monoclonal antibody. Intravenous ivuxolimab was administered to patients every 2 weeks at six dose levels: 0.01, 0.1, 0.3, 1.5, 3 and 10 mg/kg. The purpose of peripheral TCRbeta sequencing was to test whether ivuxolimab changed TCR sequence diversity and led to clonal T-cell expansion. The monotherapy dose-escalation portion (N ≈ 52 patients) of the phase I ivuxolimab trial is reported in the paper. In the dose-escalation cohort, 82.7% of patients were male, and the mean age was about 55 years, with a range of 23 to 79. Among the roughly 52 dose-escalation patients, approximately 20 had hepatocellular carcinoma, about 15 melanoma, 9 renal cell carcinoma and 9 head and neck cancer. Patients were allowed to have had prior anti-PD-1, anti-PD-L1 or anti-CTLA-4 therapy, and around two fifths of the dose-escalation patients had been treated with checkpoint inhibitors. Partial responses occurred in three dose-escalation patients: two with cutaneous melanoma and one with hepatocellular carcinoma.

General findings and caveats noted by the study authors: After ivuxolimab, more expanded clones were found on average in CD8+ T cells than in CD4+ T cells. Low levels of normalized T-cell clonal expansion were also seen in some nonresponding patients. In partial responders in the 0.1-3.0 mg/kg groups, normalized peripheral clonal expansion was found to be among the lowest, especially among CD8+ T cells. Which antigens the clonally expanded peripheral T cells were specific for was not determined. At doses of 0.1 to 3.0 mg/kg, clonal expansion of both CD4+ and CD8+ blood T cells was observed from baseline to week 6.

To sequence the TCRbeta CDR3 region, genomic DNA was isolated from the sorted cells. TCRbeta CDR3 regions were sequenced using the immunoSEQ Assay. In TCRdb, the immuneACCESS table is reduced to in-frame sequences with V and J assigned. These tables do not hold every clone; where another copy was compared, an unresolved V gene accounts for under half, and the others remain unexplained. This sample comprises tens of thousands of clones, more than 90% of them detected only once. Together, the top ten hold 0.6% to 0.7% of the sample. Patients with autoimmune disease history or receiving systemic immunosuppression were excluded from the trial. Peripheral blood for TCR sequencing was collected from all dose cohorts at baseline, on cycle 4 day 1, and on cycle 7 day 1. The samples were taken from a phase I, first-in-human, multicenter, open-label dose-escalation trial of ivuxolimab. Adults with locally advanced or metastatic melanoma, renal cell carcinoma, hepatocellular carcinoma or head and neck squamous cell carcinoma were enrolled in the trial. Before TCR sequencing, CD4+ T cells and CD8+ T cells from peripheral blood were sorted into separate populations.

V is pared back by 4 bases and J by 4 bases, with 13 bases lying between the germline termini. From the cysteine up to the phenylalanine, the CDR3 has a length of 13 residues. Here the CDR3 DNA is all that survives: 39 bases in frame from base 1. CDR1 and CDR2, per the germline V gene, are SQVTM and ANQGSEA. This clone was seen only once. No antigen is known for it. It has no much larger one-base neighbor in the sample; base qualities were not kept. The sample was CD4+ or CD8+ T cells sorted from blood, taken in a trial of the OX40 agonist ivuxolimab. Recombination linked TRBV29-1 to TRBJ2-5; the D region possibly corresponds to TRBD2 (6 bases align). The receptor comes from an adult with an advanced solid tumor such as melanoma, head and neck, liver or kidney cancer. The nucleotide sequence reads as follows: TGCAGCGTTGGGGTCGCTAGCGTAGAGACCCAGTACTTC. This yields the protein CSVGVASVETQYF.